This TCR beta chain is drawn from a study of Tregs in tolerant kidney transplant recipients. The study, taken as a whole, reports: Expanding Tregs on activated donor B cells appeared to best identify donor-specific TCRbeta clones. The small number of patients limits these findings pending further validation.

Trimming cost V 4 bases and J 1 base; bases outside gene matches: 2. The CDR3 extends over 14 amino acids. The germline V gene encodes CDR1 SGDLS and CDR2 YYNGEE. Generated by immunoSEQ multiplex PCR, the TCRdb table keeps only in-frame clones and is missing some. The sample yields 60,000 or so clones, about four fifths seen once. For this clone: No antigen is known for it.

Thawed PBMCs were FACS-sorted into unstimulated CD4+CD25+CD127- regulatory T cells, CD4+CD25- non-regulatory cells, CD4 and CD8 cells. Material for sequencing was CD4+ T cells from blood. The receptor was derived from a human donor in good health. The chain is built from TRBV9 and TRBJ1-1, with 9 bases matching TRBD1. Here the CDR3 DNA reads TGTGCCAGCAGCAGGGACAGGGAGAACACTGAAGCTTTCTTT. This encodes CASSRDRENTEAFF.